The clone carrying this T cell receptor beta chain was recorded once. Its antigen is not known. These data belong to a study of graft-versus-host responses after intestinal transplantation. Study at large: In this cohort, recipients had multivisceral, liver-intestinal, or isolated intestinal transplants. Every transplant recipient was induced with anti-thymocyte globulin, then maintained on tacrolimus and steroids for two to three years.

Only in-frame clones appear in the TCRdb table, and some are missing; sequencing was by immunoSEQ multiplex PCR. The sample records some 100,000 clones, less than 95% being singletons. V gave up 2 bases and J gave up 2 bases, with 19 bases separating them. Germline lookup yields CDR1 SGHRS and CDR2 YFSETQ. The CDR3 has 17 residues. Specimen: unstimulated CD8+ T cells sorted from spleen or lymph node cells, collected before transplant. The sequence came from a human donor who was the organ donor for an intestinal transplant. The rearrangement uses TRBV5-1 and TRBJ2-5; the D gene is possibly TRBD2 (6 bases). The CDR3 region has the DNA TGCGCCAGCAGCTTCGGGGCCTGGGGGGATGCTCAAGAGACCCAGTACTTC. This translates into CASSFGAWGDAQETQYF.